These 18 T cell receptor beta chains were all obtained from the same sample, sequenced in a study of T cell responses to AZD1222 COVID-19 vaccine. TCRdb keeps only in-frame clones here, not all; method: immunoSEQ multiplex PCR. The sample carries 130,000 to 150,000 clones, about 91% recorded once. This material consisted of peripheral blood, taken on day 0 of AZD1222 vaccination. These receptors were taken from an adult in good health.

The CDR3 DNA sequence: TGTGCCAGTACCGGGGGAGGGCTGGGTGAGCAGTTCTTC. It codes for CASTGGGLGEQFF. This chain joins TRBV19 and TRBJ2-1; 7 nucleotides agree with TRBD2. Germline V gives CDR1 LNHDA, CDR2 SQIVND (reference sequence). V shed 7 bases and J 9 bases; nucleotides not matched to a gene: 9. CDR3 size: 13 residues. The variable domain in full, completed from reference TRBV19 and TRBJ2-1, reads DGGITQSPKYLFRKEGQNVTLSCEQNLNHDAMYWYRQDPGQGLRLIYYSQIVNDFQKGDIAEGYSVSREKKESFPLTVTSAQKNPTAFYLCASTGGGLGEQFFGPGTRLTVL.

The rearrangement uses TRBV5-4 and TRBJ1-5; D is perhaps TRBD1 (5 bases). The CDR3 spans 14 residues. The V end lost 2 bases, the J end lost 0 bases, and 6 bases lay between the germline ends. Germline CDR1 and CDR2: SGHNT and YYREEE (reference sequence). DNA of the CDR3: TGTGCCAGCAGCTTTGGGGGTAGCAATCAGCCCCAGCATTTT. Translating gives CASSFGGSNQPQHF.

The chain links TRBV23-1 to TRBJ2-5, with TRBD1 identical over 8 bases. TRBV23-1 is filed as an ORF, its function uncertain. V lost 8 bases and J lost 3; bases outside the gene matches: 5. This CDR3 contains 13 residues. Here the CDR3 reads CASQQGVEETQYF. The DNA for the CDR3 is TGCGCCAGCCAACAGGGGGTAGAAGAGACCCAGTACTTC.

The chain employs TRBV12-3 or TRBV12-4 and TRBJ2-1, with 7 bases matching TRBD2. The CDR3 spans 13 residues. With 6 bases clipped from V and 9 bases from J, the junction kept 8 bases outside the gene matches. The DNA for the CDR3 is TGTGCCAGCAGAGGACTAGAGAGTGGTGAGCAGTTCTTC. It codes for CASRGLESGEQFF.

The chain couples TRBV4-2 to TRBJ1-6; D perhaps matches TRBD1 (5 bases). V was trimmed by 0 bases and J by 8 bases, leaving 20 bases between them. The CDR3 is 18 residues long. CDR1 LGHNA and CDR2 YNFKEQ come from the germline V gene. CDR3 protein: CASSQDLAGRNPDSPLHF. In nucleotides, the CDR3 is TGTGCCAGCAGCCAAGATCTGGCAGGGAGAAACCCGGATTCACCCCTCCACTTT.

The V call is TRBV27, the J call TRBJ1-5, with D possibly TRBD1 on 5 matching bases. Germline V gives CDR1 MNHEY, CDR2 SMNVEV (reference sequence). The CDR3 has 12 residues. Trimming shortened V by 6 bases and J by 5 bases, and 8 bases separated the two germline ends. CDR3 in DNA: TGTGCCAGCAGGGGGCGCGATCAGCCCCAGCATTTT. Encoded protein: CASRGRDQPQHF.

The DNA of the CDR3 is TGTGCCAGCAGCTCCAAGGGAGCGTTCACCGGGGAGCTGTTTTTT. It codes for CASSSKGAFTGELFF. The chain has TRBV7-2 and TRBJ2-2, with D tentatively TRBD2 (5 bases). Per the germline V gene, CDR1 is SGHTA and CDR2 is FQGNSA. This CDR3 has 15 amino acids. The germline V and J ends were trimmed by 4 bases and 4 bases, with 13 bases remaining between them.

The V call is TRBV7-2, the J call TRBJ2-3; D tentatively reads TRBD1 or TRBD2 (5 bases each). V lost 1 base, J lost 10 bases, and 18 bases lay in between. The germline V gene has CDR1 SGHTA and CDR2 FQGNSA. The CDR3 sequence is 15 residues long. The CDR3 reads CASSLVEGSRAPQYF. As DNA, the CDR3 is TGTGCCAGCAGCTTAGTCGAGGGGAGCCGGGCTCCGCAGTATTTT.

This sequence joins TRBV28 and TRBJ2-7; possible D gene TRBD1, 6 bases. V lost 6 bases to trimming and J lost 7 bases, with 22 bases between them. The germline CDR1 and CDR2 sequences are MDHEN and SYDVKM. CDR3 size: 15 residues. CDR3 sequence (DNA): TGTGCCAGCAGAAGTCCCATCAGGGGTATGAGGGAGCAGTACTTC. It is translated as CASRSPIRGMREQYF.

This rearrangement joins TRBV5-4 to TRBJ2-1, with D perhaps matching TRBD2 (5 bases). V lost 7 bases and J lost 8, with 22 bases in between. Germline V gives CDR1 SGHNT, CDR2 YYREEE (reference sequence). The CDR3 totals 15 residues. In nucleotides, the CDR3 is TGTGCCAGCGGGATTGGCGGGCCCAACATGGATGAGCAGTTCTTC. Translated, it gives CASGIGGPNMDEQFF.

Here the CDR3 reads CASSPRSPQQETQYF. The CDR3 DNA reads as TGTGCCAGCAGCCCTCGGTCCCCCCAGCAGGAGACCCAGTACTTC. The chain uses TRBV7-2 and TRBJ2-5, with unresolved D. V dropped 5 bases and J dropped 5 bases, with 18 bases sitting between them. Germline values: CDR1 SGHTA, CDR2 FQGNSA. The length of the CDR3 is 15 residues.

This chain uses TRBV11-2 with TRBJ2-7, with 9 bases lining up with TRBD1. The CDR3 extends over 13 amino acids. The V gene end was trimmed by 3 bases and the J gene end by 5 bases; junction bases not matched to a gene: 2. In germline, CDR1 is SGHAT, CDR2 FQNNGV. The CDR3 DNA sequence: TGTGCCAGCAGCTTCAGGACAGGGGACGAGCAGTACTTC. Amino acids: CASSFRTGDEQYF.

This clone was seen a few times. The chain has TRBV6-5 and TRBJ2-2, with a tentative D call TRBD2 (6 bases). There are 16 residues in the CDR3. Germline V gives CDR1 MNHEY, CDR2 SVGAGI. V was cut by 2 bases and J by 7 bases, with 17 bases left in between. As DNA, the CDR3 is TGTGCCAGCAGTTACGGTCCACTAGCTGGTATCGGGGAGCTGTTTTTT. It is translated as CASSYGPLAGIGELFF.

The CDR3 sequence is CASSHQQGTEAFF. DNA of the CDR3: TGTGCCAGCAGCCATCAACAGGGGACTGAAGCTTTCTTT. The chain has TRBV6-6 and TRBJ1-1; 7 bases are shared with TRBD1. The CDR3 has 13 amino acids. In germline, CDR1 is MNHNY, CDR2 SVGAGI (reference sequence). V lost 6 bases to trimming and J lost 5 bases; unmatched junction nucleotides: 6.

CDR3 nucleotide sequence: TGCGCCAGCAGCGGAACTTGGGGTGGCTACACCTTC. Its protein product is CASSGTWGGYTF. V usage is TRBV5-1 and J usage is TRBJ1-2, with no clear D. CDR1 and CDR2 (germline): SGHRS, YFSETQ. The germline V and J ends were trimmed by 4 bases and 7 bases, with 11 bases remaining between them. This CDR3 has 12 amino acids.

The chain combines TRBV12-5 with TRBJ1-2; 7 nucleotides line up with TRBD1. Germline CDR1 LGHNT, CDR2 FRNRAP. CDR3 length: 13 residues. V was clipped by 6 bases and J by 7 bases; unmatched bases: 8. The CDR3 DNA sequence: TGTGCTAGTGGCCCAGGGGGGCCTACTGGCTACACCTTC. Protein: CASGPGGPTGYTF.

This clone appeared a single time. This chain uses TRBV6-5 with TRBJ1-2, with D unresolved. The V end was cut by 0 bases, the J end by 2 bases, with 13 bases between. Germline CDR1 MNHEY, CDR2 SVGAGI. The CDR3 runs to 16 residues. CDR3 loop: CASSYSKLAPNYGYTF. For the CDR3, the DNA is TGTGCCAGCAGTTACTCGAAGTTGGCACCCAACTATGGCTACACCTTC.

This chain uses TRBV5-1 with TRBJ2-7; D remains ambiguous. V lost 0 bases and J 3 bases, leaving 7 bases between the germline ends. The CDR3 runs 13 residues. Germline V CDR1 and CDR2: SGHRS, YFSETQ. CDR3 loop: CASSLASYYEQYF. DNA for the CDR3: TGCGCCAGCAGCTTGGCAAGTTACTACGAGCAGTACTTC. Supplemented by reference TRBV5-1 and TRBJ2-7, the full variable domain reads KAGVTQTPRYLIKTRGQQVTLSCSPISGHRSVSWYQQTPGQGLQFLFEYFSETQRNKGNFPGRFSGRQFSNSRSEMNVSTLELGDSALYLCASSLASYYEQYFGPGTRLTVT.